These 2 T cell receptor beta chains originate from one sample sequenced in a study of shared clonotypes between healthy human individuals. Profiling relied on immunoSEQ multiplex PCR, and the TCRdb table lists in-frame clones only, not all of them. This sample has 2.5 million or so clones; around 94% occur once, and the top ten carry about 0.13%. Specimen: naive CD4+ T cells sorted from blood. Subset described: CD45RA+ positively selected. The receptors come from a young man in good health.

V usage is TRBV9 and J usage is TRBJ2-1; D call uncertain. CDR1 is SGDLS and CDR2 is YYNGEE in the germline V gene. Deletions cut 4 bases from V and 9 bases from J, with 20 bases between. CDR3 length equals 15 residues. The CDR3 is CASSTTSQVPTEQFF. As DNA, the CDR3 is TGTGCCAGCAGCACAACTTCCCAGGTCCCCACTGAGCAGTTCTTC.

This sequence joins TRBV28 and TRBJ2-7; D could derive from TRBD1 or TRBD2 (7 bases each). With 6 bases removed from V and 4 bases from J, the gap between germline ends came to 25 bases. Germline lookup yields CDR1 MDHEN and CDR2 SYDVKM. This CDR3 spans 17 amino acids. Here the CDR3 DNA reads TGTGCCAGCAGCTCGGGGGGACTGGGACAGCAAGGGTACGAGCAGTACTTC. Protein sequence: CASSSGGLGQQGYEQYF.